The entry that follows covers one T cell receptor (beta chain) sequence. Antigen: not known. The entry originates in a study of T cells after yellow fever vaccination. This CDR3 is 14 amino acids long. Germline CDR1 and CDR2: SGHKS and YYEKEE (reference sequence). Trimming took 4 bases from V and 7 from J, leaving 12 bases between them. TCRdb itself ran the 5' RACE reads through MiXCR, one entry per CDR3 protein. This sample has 110,000 or so distinct CDR3 sequences; about 7.8% occur once, and the top ten carry more than 2.5%. Regarding the study as a whole: Post-booster reappearance was seen for most primary-vaccination clones (about 95% CD4, roughly 91% CD8).

This clonotype was sampled from a man between 18 and 35 years old who received the YFV17D yellow fever vaccine. This sequence joins TRBV5-5 and TRBJ1-6; D gene uncertain. The sample consisted of CD4+ T cells sorted from PBMCs, taken roughly 46 days after the first yellow fever vaccination. The CDR3 protein is CASSPEVGNSPLHF. The CDR3 DNA reads TGTGCCAGCAGCCCTGAGGTCGGGAATTCACCCCTCCACTTT.